The 28 T cell receptor beta chains listed next were all sequenced from one sample in a study of cytomegalovirus exposure and HLA in healthy donors. PCR amplification relied on 60 Vbeta primers (plus 13 Jbeta primers). The repertoire was sequenced with immunoSEQ multiplex PCR; TCRdb's copy has only in-frame clones and lacks some. The data hold roughly 180,000 clones, with around four fifths observed a single time. Material: PBMCs. Every receptor here comes from a girl aged 10 to 17 in good health and CMV-seropositive.

The V and J genes are TRBV5-4 and TRBJ2-1; TRBD2 matches at 8 bases. CDR1 SGHNT and CDR2 YYREEE come from the germline V gene (reference sequence). The CDR3 is made up of 17 amino acids. V lost 0 bases to trimming and J lost 5 bases; unmatched junction nucleotides: 10. CDR3 nucleotides: TGTGCCAGCAGCTTGGATGGGGCGGGGGGTCACCACAATGAGCAGTTCTTC. Protein product: CASSLDGAGGHHNEQFF.

The CDR3 loop reads CASSLGGGPSYEQYF. As DNA, the CDR3 is TGCGCCAGCAGCTTGGGCGGGGGACCGAGCTACGAGCAGTACTTC. This chain joins TRBV5-1 and TRBJ2-7; 7 nucleotides match TRBD2. Germline CDR1 and CDR2: SGHRS and YFSETQ. Trimming cost V 0 bases and J 3 bases; bases outside gene matches: 6. The CDR3 loop spans 15 amino acids.

Concerning this clone: This specimen includes other DNA sequences encoding the same CDR3. The chain carries TRBV7-9 and TRBJ2-1, with D tentatively TRBD2 (7 bases). V shed 1 base and J shed 6 bases, with 10 bases lying between them. CDR3 size: 14 residues. Per the germline V gene, CDR1 is SEHNR and CDR2 is FQNEAQ (reference sequence). The chain's CDR3 is CASSLVGGANEQFF. Written as DNA, the CDR3 is TGTGCCAGCAGCTTAGTGGGGGGGGCCAATGAGCAGTTCTTC. Drawing the rest from reference TRBV7-9 and TRBJ2-1, the complete variable domain is DTGVSQNPRHKITKRGQNVTFRCDPISEHNRLYWYRQTLGQGPEFLTYFQNEAQLEKSRLLSDRFSAERPKGSFSTLEIQRTEQGDSAMYLCASSLVGGANEQFFGPGTRLTVL.

The gene calls are TRBV7-2 and TRBJ1-2, with unresolved D. Germline lookup yields CDR1 SGHTA and CDR2 FQGNSA. Trimming pared 3 bases from V and 5 bases from J, leaving 10 bases between. The CDR3 is made up of 13 amino acids. CDR3 amino acids: CASSFAGLYGYTF. The CDR3 DNA is TGTGCCAGCAGCTTCGCCGGTTTATATGGCTACACCTTC.

The chain employs TRBV15 and TRBJ1-1, with D unclear. The CDR3 consists of 14 residues. Germline-derived CDR1 and CDR2 are LNHNV and YYDKDF (reference sequence). V was shortened by 0 bases and J by 3 bases, with 8 bases between the two germline ends. The CDR3: CATSRENSHTEAFF. The CDR3 coding sequence is TGTGCCACCAGCAGAGAAAACAGCCACACTGAAGCTTTCTTT.

This sequence joins TRBV30 and TRBJ1-2, with D possibly being TRBD1 (6 bases). CDR1 and CDR2 (germline): GTSNPN, SVGIG (reference sequence). The CDR3 contains 13 residues. The ends were cut back, 4 bases at V and 8 bases at J, with 17 bases in the middle. The CDR3 reads CAWNGGAGFGYTF. In nucleotides, the CDR3 is TGTGCCTGGAATGGGGGCGCGGGTTTCGGCTACACCTTC.

The rearrangement links TRBV5-1 to TRBJ2-5; D might be TRBD1 (5 bases). The germline V gene encodes CDR1 SGHRS and CDR2 YFSETQ. The CDR3 is made up of 14 amino acids. V lost 1 base to trimming and J lost 4 bases, with 11 bases between them. The CDR3 nucleotides are TGCGCCAGCAGCTTGTCTGGCAGGGTAGAGACCCAGTACTTC. Protein product: CASSLSGRVETQYF.

V gene TRBV5-5 combines with J gene TRBJ2-2, with 9 bases aligning to TRBD2. After removal of 1 base from V and 1 base from J, the junction contained 2 bases not matched to a gene. Germline CDR1 SGHKS, CDR2 YYEKEE (reference sequence). This CDR3 is built from 16 residues. The CDR3 coding sequence is TGTGCCAGCAGCTTGATGCGGGGGGGGAACACCGGGGAGCTGTTTTTT. Amino acids: CASSLMRGGNTGELFF.

The chain carries TRBV18 and TRBJ1-1; possible D gene TRBD1, 6 bases. This CDR3 has 14 residues. The V gene lost 6 bases and the J gene lost 8 bases, with 19 bases spanning the gap. Germline loops: CDR1 KGHSH, CDR2 LQKENI. In nucleotides, the CDR3 is TGTGCCAGCTCCTCAGGGGACAATGCCCCCGAAGCTTTCTTT. Encoded protein: CASSSGDNAPEAFF.

The J gene is TRBJ1-5, the V gene TRBV12-5; 9 bases match TRBD1. Germline trimming cut 5 bases from V and 2 bases from J; bases unmatched to any gene: 10. From germline, CDR1 is LGHNT and CDR2 FRNRAP. The CDR3 sequence is 17 residues long. The CDR3 sequence is CASGLGTGKAGNQPQHF. As DNA, the CDR3 is TGTGCTAGTGGTCTCGGGACAGGGAAGGCGGGCAATCAGCCCCAGCATTTT.

This clone was found once. CDR3 DNA: TGTGCCAGCAGTGAAATGGTACTACGGACTGAAGCTTTCTTT. It yields the protein CASSEMVLRTEAFF. The chain uses TRBV6-1 and TRBJ1-1, with D hard to call. The CDR3 extends over 14 amino acids. The germline V and J ends were trimmed by 2 bases and 5 bases, with 12 bases remaining between them. From germline, CDR1 is MNHNS and CDR2 SASEGT.

The J gene is TRBJ1-6, the V gene TRBV5-4, with TRBD1 matching 8 bases. The V and J ends lost 6 bases and 10 bases, in that order; junction bases with no gene match: 9. The germline gives CDR1 SGHNT, CDR2 YYREEE (reference sequence). CDR3 length: 14 residues. The CDR3 nucleotides read TGTGCCAGCACCCCAGGACAGGGCGAATCACCCCTCCACTTT. Residues: CASTPGQGESPLHF.

This clone has just a few counts. V is TRBV2 and J is TRBJ1-6, with TRBD1 as a possible D gene (5 bases). Germline CDR1 SNHLY, CDR2 FYNNEI. The V end lost 7 bases, the J end lost 6 bases, and 10 bases lay between the germline ends. The CDR3 runs to 13 residues. This CDR3 reads CASKVTANSPLHF. The CDR3, as DNA: TGTGCCAGCAAGGTGACAGCTAATTCACCCCTCCACTTT.

The V gene is TRBV7-9, the J gene TRBJ2-3; 10 bases map to TRBD1. CDR3 length equals 15 residues. CDR1 is SEHNR, CDR2 FQNEAQ, per germline (reference sequence). The V segment lost 2 bases and the J segment 4 bases; nucleotides outside the gene matches: 3. The CDR3 loop is CASSLWDRGSDTQYF. Here the CDR3 DNA reads TGTGCCAGCAGCTTATGGGACAGGGGTTCAGATACGCAGTATTTT. Variable domain in full (rest from reference TRBV7-9 and TRBJ2-3): DTGVSQNPRHKITKRGQNVTFRCDPISEHNRLYWYRQTLGQGPEFLTYFQNEAQLEKSRLLSDRFSAERPKGSFSTLEIQRTEQGDSAMYLCASSLWDRGSDTQYFGPGTRLTVL.

The chain joins TRBV10-1 to TRBJ2-2; TRBD1 agrees at 7 bases. CDR1 and CDR2 from the germline V gene are WNHNN and SYGVQD (reference sequence). The J segment lost 6 bases and the V segment lost 0 bases, leaving 10 bases of the junction unmatched. The CDR3 is 17 amino acids. The CDR3 DNA is TGCGCCAGCAGTGAGTCAGGAACAGGGGCAAGGGCCGGGGAGCTGTTTTTT. Residues: CASSESGTGARAGELFF.

The sample holds a few counts of this clone. The chain carries TRBV5-8 and TRBJ2-4, with TRBD2 identical over 8 bases. Germline V gene sequence: CDR1 SGHTS, CDR2 YDEGEE. After removal of 0 bases from V and 1 base from J, the junction contained 3 bases not matched to a gene. This CDR3 spans 16 amino acids. CDR3 in DNA: TGTGCCAGCAGCTTGGGACTAGCGCGGGCCAAAAACATTCAGTACTTC. Its protein is CASSLGLARAKNIQYF.

The J gene is TRBJ1-1, the V gene TRBV10-3, with unresolved D. Germline CDR1 ENHRY, CDR2 SYGVKD. The V and J ends lost 10 bases and 5 bases respectively, with 17 bases between them. CDR3 length: 13 residues. The CDR3 DNA sequence: TGTGCCACGTACTGGGGAGGTCGAACTGAAGCTTTCTTT. Its translation: CATYWGGRTEAFF.

V is TRBV5-4 and J is TRBJ1-1; no firm D call. V gave up 0 bases and J gave up 1 base, with 4 bases separating them. Germline V lookup: CDR1 SGHNT, CDR2 YYREEE (reference sequence). The CDR3 contains 13 residues. This chain's CDR3 is CASSLDKNTEAFF. The DNA of the CDR3 is TGTGCCAGCAGCTTGGACAAGAACACTGAAGCTTTCTTT.

This chain uses TRBV11-2 with TRBJ1-1, with TRBD1 identical over 7 bases. CDR1 is SGHAT and CDR2 is FQNNGV in the germline V gene. J gave up 0 bases and V 2 bases, and 6 bases lay outside the gene matches. The length of the CDR3 is 16 residues. The CDR3 coding sequence is TGTGCCAGCAGCTTAAGGGGGGACAGCCTGAACACTGAAGCTTTCTTT. This translates into CASSLRGDSLNTEAFF.

This clone was seen more than once but under ten times. The chain employs TRBV7-2 and TRBJ1-1, with TRBD1 matching over 7 bases. CDR3 length: 13 amino acids. Germline V gives CDR1 SGHTA, CDR2 FQGNSA. The V gene end was trimmed by 9 bases and the J gene end by 5 bases; junction bases not matched to a gene: 9. The chain's CDR3 is CASSEGAVTEAFF. The CDR3 DNA follows: TGTGCCAGTTCAGAGGGGGCCGTAACTGAAGCTTTCTTT.

Comment on this clone: The sample carries other DNA sequences with the same CDR3. The chain carries TRBV7-8 and TRBJ2-1, with D possibly matching TRBD1 (8 bases). V gave up 3 bases and J gave up 5 bases, with 20 bases separating them. CDR1 and CDR2 (germline): SGHVS, FQNEAQ. This CDR3 has 17 amino acids. CDR3: CASSFYTGGVQNNEQFF. For the CDR3, the DNA is TGTGCCAGCAGCTTCTATACAGGGGGGGTCCAGAACAATGAGCAGTTCTTC.

This chain joins TRBV6-1 and TRBJ2-7; 11 bases agree with TRBD1. CDR1 and CDR2 from the germline V gene are MNHNS and SASEGT. The J segment lost 2 bases and the V segment lost 6 bases, leaving 3 bases of the junction unmatched. The CDR3 runs 14 residues. The CDR3 reads CASRGGQGAYEQYF. The CDR3 DNA is TGTGCCAGCAGGGGGGGACAGGGGGCCTACGAGCAGTACTTC.

This clone showed up just once. The gene calls are TRBV5-6 and TRBJ1-2; 11 nucleotides line up with TRBD1. The CDR3 is made up of 15 amino acids. Germline CDR1 reads SGHDT; CDR2 reads YYEEEE. With 3 bases clipped from V and 5 bases from J, the junction kept 6 bases outside the gene matches. CDR3: CASSSRTGGVYGYTF. CDR3 nucleotide sequence: TGTGCCAGCAGCTCCCGGACAGGGGGCGTTTATGGCTACACCTTC.

The chain joins TRBV7-9 to TRBJ2-7, with TRBD2 as a possible D gene (6 bases). This CDR3 region has 14 residues. V lost 0 bases and J lost 6, with 12 bases in between. Germline loops: CDR1 SEHNR, CDR2 FQNEAQ (reference sequence). The CDR3 DNA reads as TGTGCCAGCAGCTTAGCTTCTACGGAGGGCGAGCAGTACTTC. It yields the protein CASSLASTEGEQYF.

The chain joins TRBV7-9 to TRBJ1-5; D not certain. Looked up from germline, CDR1 is SEHNR and CDR2 is FQNEAQ (reference sequence). CDR3 length: 13 amino acids. V lost 1 base and J lost 7, with 8 bases in between. CDR3: CASSLGTGQPQHF. CDR3 sequence (DNA): TGTGCCAGCAGCTTAGGGACGGGGCAGCCCCAGCATTTT. Based on the CDR3 plus reference TRBV7-9 and TRBJ1-5, the full variable domain is DTGVSQNPRHKITKRGQNVTFRCDPISEHNRLYWYRQTLGQGPEFLTYFQNEAQLEKSRLLSDRFSAERPKGSFSTLEIQRTEQGDSAMYLCASSLGTGQPQHFGDGTRLSIL.

The chain uses TRBV10-3 and TRBJ2-6; TRBD1 agrees at 8 bases. V shed 3 bases, J shed 3 bases, and the junction held 7 bases outside the gene matches. This CDR3 comprises 17 residues. Germline V gene data show CDR1 as ENHRY and CDR2 as SYGVKD. Here the CDR3 reads CAISEGQGANGANVLTF. The CDR3 region has the DNA TGTGCCATCAGTGAAGGCCAGGGGGCTAATGGGGCCAACGTCCTGACTTTC.

V usage is TRBV7-9 and J usage is TRBJ2-3; a weak D match, TRBD2 (5 bases). V dropped 5 bases and J dropped 3 bases, with 15 bases sitting between them. Germline CDR1 reads SEHNR; CDR2 reads FQNEAQ (reference sequence). The CDR3 extends over 15 amino acids. For the CDR3, the DNA is TGTGCCAGCAGCCCCCCCGGGGTGGAAACAGATACGCAGTATTTT. Encoded protein: CASSPPGVETDTQYF.

The V and J genes are TRBV2 and TRBJ2-2; 8 bases are shared with TRBD1. V shed 8 bases, J shed 2 bases, and the junction held 7 bases outside the gene matches. Germline CDR1 and CDR2: SNHLY and FYNNEI. The CDR3 runs to 15 residues. This chain's CDR3 is CASSGQGPNTGELFF. CDR3 in DNA: TGTGCCAGCTCCGGACAGGGACCAAACACCGGGGAGCTGTTTTTT.